The next 21 T cell receptor beta chains were all read from a single sample in a study of shared T cell receptors in the human thymus. Produced via immunoSEQ multiplex PCR; TCRdb's table is partial and in-frame only. Among hundreds of thousands of clones listed, approximately 90% were seen once. These data also formed part of another study, on human thymus T cells.

Sequenced material: thymocytes. Receptor source: a boy under two years old with a congenital heart defect.

The chain employs TRBV11-2 and TRBJ2-6, with 10 bases fitting TRBD2. Looked up from germline, CDR1 is SGHAT and CDR2 is FQNNGV. V shed 3 bases and J 4 bases; nucleotides not matched to a gene: 6. The CDR3 totals 17 residues. The CDR3 coding sequence is TGTGCCAGCAGCTTCAGCGGGAGGGCGGAGGGGGCCAACGTCCTGACTTTC. Protein sequence: CASSFSGRAEGANVLTF.

This clone has a single count. The chain employs TRBV27 and TRBJ2-7; TRBD1 agrees at 8 bases. Trimming cost V 5 bases and J 1 base; bases outside gene matches: 7. Germline V gene sequence: CDR1 MNHEY, CDR2 SMNVEV (reference sequence). This CDR3 comprises 15 residues. The CDR3 sequence: CASSDRDRMSYEQYF. CDR3 coding DNA: TGTGCCAGCAGTGACCGGGACAGGATGTCCTACGAGCAGTACTTC.

J is TRBJ2-1 and V is TRBV4-2, with 13 bases identical to TRBD2. Germline V lookup: CDR1 LGHNA, CDR2 YNFKEQ. This CDR3 is 18 amino acids long. Losses at the gene ends were 6 bases for V and 0 bases for J; bases not matched to a gene: 8. Written as DNA, the CDR3 is TGTGCCAGCAGGCTGGGACTAGCGGGGTATCCCTCCTACAATGAGCAGTTCTTC. Its translation: CASRLGLAGYPSYNEQFF.

This chain joins TRBV6-1 and TRBJ2-5; 9 positions agree with TRBD1. CDR3 length equals 16 residues. The V gene end was trimmed by 4 bases and the J gene end by 5 bases; junction bases not matched to a gene: 11. The germline V gene has CDR1 MNHNS and CDR2 SASEGT. Written as DNA, the CDR3 is TGTGCCAGCAGTGGACCGGGACAGGGAGAGGATGAGACCCAGTACTTC. As protein: CASSGPGQGEDETQYF.

V usage is TRBV11-2 and J usage is TRBJ2-3; D may be TRBD1 (6 bases). With 1 base removed from V and 0 bases from J, the gap between germline ends came to 8 bases. Germline V gene data show CDR1 as SGHAT and CDR2 as FQNNGV. This CDR3 is 15 amino acids long. Here the CDR3 reads CASSLGQASTDTQYF. The CDR3 DNA reads as TGTGCCAGCAGCTTAGGACAGGCTAGCACAGATACGCAGTATTTT.

The chain is built from TRBV5-4 and TRBJ2-2; 10 bases line up with TRBD1. This CDR3 spans 17 amino acids. Germline V gene lookup returns CDR1 SGHNT and CDR2 YYREEE (reference sequence). Losses at the gene ends were 4 bases for V and 1 base for J; bases not matched to a gene: 7. The CDR3 reads CASSAGQGERNTGELFF. As DNA, the CDR3 is TGTGCCAGCAGCGCCGGACAGGGGGAACGGAACACCGGGGAGCTGTTTTTT.

This clone has more than one count but fewer than ten. V and J are TRBV19 and TRBJ2-2, with D perhaps matching TRBD2 (5 bases). The germline V gene has CDR1 LNHDA and CDR2 SQIVND (reference sequence). The CDR3 runs to 15 residues. V lost 6 bases, J lost 7 bases, and 18 bases lay in between. The CDR3 DNA reads TGTGCCAGTAGCCCCCCCGTGGACTTGGGCGGGGAGCTGTTTTTT. Residues: CASSPPVDLGGELFF.

The CDR3 reads CASSLRPPRVGGANYGYTF. The CDR3 nucleotides are TGTGCCAGCAGCTTGCGCCCCCCTCGGGTAGGGGGCGCCAACTATGGCTACACCTTC. The J gene is TRBJ1-2, the V gene TRBV5-4; 7 bases line up with TRBD1. The germline CDR1 and CDR2 sequences are SGHNT and YYREEE (reference sequence). This CDR3 is built from 19 residues. Unmatched junction bases numbered 17, after V lost 1 base and J lost 2 bases.

The chain links TRBV29-1 to TRBJ2-5; 8 nucleotides agree with TRBD1. From germline, CDR1 is SQVTM and CDR2 ANQGSEA. The V and J ends lost 4 bases and 10 bases, in that order; junction bases with no gene match: 14. The CDR3 spans 14 residues. CDR3 residues: CSVVGRTGCLDQYF. CDR3 coding DNA: TGCAGCGTTGTGGGTAGGACAGGGTGCTTGGACCAGTACTTC.

CDR3 amino acids: CASSFSAGEMYEQYF. The CDR3 region has the DNA TGTGCCAGCAGCTTTTCAGCGGGAGAAATGTACGAGCAGTACTTC. The chain joins TRBV7-2 to TRBJ2-7, with 8 bases aligning to TRBD2. The CDR3 runs 15 residues. Germline V CDR1 and CDR2: SGHTA, FQGNSA. J gave up 4 bases and V 3 bases, and 8 bases lay outside the gene matches. Drawing the rest from reference TRBV7-2 and TRBJ2-7, the complete variable domain is GAGVSQSPSNKVTEKGKDVELRCDPISGHTALYWYRQSLGQGLEFLIYFQGNSAPDKSGLPSDRFSAERTGGSVSTLTIQRTQQEDSAVYLCASSFSAGEMYEQYFGPGTRLTVT.

J is TRBJ2-7 and V is TRBV5-1; D might be TRBD2 (5 bases). The CDR3 covers 13 residues. CDR1 and CDR2 from the germline V gene are SGHRS and YFSETQ. V was trimmed by 1 base and J by 5 bases, leaving 10 bases between them. The CDR3 loop reads CASSLRGRNEQYF. CDR3 DNA: TGCGCCAGCAGCTTGAGAGGGCGGAACGAGCAGTACTTC.

The V and J genes are TRBV19 and TRBJ1-5; D is perhaps TRBD1 (5 bases). Germline V lookup: CDR1 LNHDA, CDR2 SQIVND (reference sequence). The CDR3 length is 16 residues. The V end lost 5 bases, the J end lost 0 bases, and 14 bases lay between the germline ends. The CDR3 loop is CASSGATGDSNQPQHF. CDR3 DNA: TGTGCCAGTAGTGGAGCCACAGGAGATAGCAATCAGCCCCAGCATTTT.

This clone appeared once. The chain employs TRBV10-3 and TRBJ2-2; 9 positions agree with TRBD1. Germline CDR1 and CDR2: ENHRY and SYGVKD. The CDR3 spans 14 residues. V lost 7 bases to trimming and J lost 6 bases; unmatched junction nucleotides: 6. The CDR3 spells CAITPTGGPGELFF. The CDR3 nucleotides are TGTGCCATCACCCCTACAGGGGGCCCCGGGGAGCTGTTTTTT.

The chain uses TRBV28 and TRBJ2-7; TRBD2 aligns across 7 bases. This CDR3 has 14 amino acids. The ends lost 4 bases at V and 6 bases at J; junction bases unmatched: 9. CDR1 and CDR2 (germline): MDHEN, SYDVKM. CDR3 nucleotides: TGTGCCAGCAGTTCGGGGGGAGGGCCCCCCGAGCAGTACTTC. Translating gives CASSSGGGPPEQYF.

This chain joins TRBV9 and TRBJ2-7, with 10 positions matching TRBD2. Looked up from germline, CDR1 is SGDLS and CDR2 is YYNGEE. J was trimmed by 3 bases and V by 0 bases; bases with no gene match: 6. The CDR3 spans 16 residues. This CDR3 is CASSVGESGRDYEQYF. The CDR3 coding sequence is TGTGCCAGCAGCGTAGGGGAGAGCGGGAGGGACTACGAGCAGTACTTC.

The chain recombines TRBV29-1 with TRBJ1-1; D remains ambiguous. Germline V gene sequence: CDR1 SQVTM, CDR2 ANQGSEA. V lost 3 bases, J lost 0 bases, and 11 bases lay in between. This CDR3 is 14 amino acids long. Here the CDR3 reads CSVDTDEMNTEAFF. DNA of the CDR3: TGCAGCGTTGACACAGACGAAATGAACACTGAAGCTTTCTTT.

The V call is TRBV27, the J call TRBJ2-2, with 8 bases aligning to TRBD1. Germline assignment: CDR1 MNHEY and CDR2 SMNVEV (reference sequence). CDR3 length: 18 amino acids. The trim removed 0 bases at V and 4 bases at J, leaving 10 bases unmatched. The CDR3 is CASSLSWGQAVGTGELFF. CDR3 sequence (DNA): TGTGCCAGCAGTTTATCGTGGGGACAGGCCGTAGGCACCGGGGAGCTGTTTTTT.

This chain connects TRBV4-2 to TRBJ2-7; 9 bases are shared with TRBD2. Looked up from germline, CDR1 is LGHNA and CDR2 is YNFKEQ. The CDR3 contains 19 residues. V shed 1 base and J 0 bases; nucleotides not matched to a gene: 13. The CDR3 region is CASSQAREREDQSSYEQYF. CDR3 nucleotides: TGTGCCAGCAGCCAAGCGAGGGAGCGGGAGGACCAGAGCTCCTACGAGCAGTACTTC.

The chain recombines TRBV15 with TRBJ2-1, with 7 bases aligning to TRBD2. The CDR3 consists of 16 residues. J gave up 4 bases and V 0 bases, and 6 bases lay outside the gene matches. The germline V gene encodes CDR1 LNHNV and CDR2 YYDKDF (reference sequence). In nucleotides, the CDR3 is TGTGCCACCAGCAGAGATCGGCTAGCGGAGTACAATGAGCAGTTCTTC. Encoded protein: CATSRDRLAEYNEQFF.

The chain combines TRBV29-1 with TRBJ1-1, with D perhaps matching TRBD1 (5 bases). CDR3 length equals 14 residues. Germline values: CDR1 SQVTM, CDR2 ANQGSEA. Trimming shortened V by 6 bases and J by 6 bases, and 20 bases separated the two germline ends. CDR3 region: CSVRVRGKVAEAFF. The DNA for the CDR3 is TGCAGCGTCCGAGTACGGGGGAAGGTGGCTGAAGCTTTCTTT.

V is TRBV5-5 and J is TRBJ2-1; D gene uncertain. Germline-derived CDR1 and CDR2 are SGHKS and YYEKEE (reference sequence). With 0 bases removed from V and 15 bases from J, the gap between germline ends came to 16 bases. The CDR3 consists of 13 residues. CDR3 sequence reads: CASSLVWKSALFF. In nucleotides, the CDR3 is TGTGCCAGCAGCTTGGTTTGGAAAAGCGCCCTGTTCTTC.